The 14 T cell receptor beta chains reported below all come from one sample, sequenced in a study of shared clonotypes between healthy human individuals. Selected positively for CCR7 and CD45RO-negative, naive CD8 cells excluded terminally differentiated effector memory CD45RA+ cells. Sequenced by immunoSEQ multiplex PCR; TCRdb stores in-frame clones only, minus some. The repertoire holds some 1,900,000 clones, with just under 95% as singletons. The sequencing input was naive CD8+ T cells sorted from blood. The receptors were gathered from a young man in good health.

The CDR3 coding sequence is TGTGCCAGCAGTGCCTATAGCAATCAGCCCCAGCATTTT. Translation: CASSAYSNQPQHF. The chain carries TRBV2 and TRBJ1-5; D gene unclear. Looked up from germline, CDR1 is SNHLY and CDR2 is FYNNEI. Trimming removed 4 bases at V and 0 bases at J, with 4 bases between. This CDR3 is 13 amino acids long.

The V and J genes are TRBV7-8 and TRBJ1-5, with TRBD1 identical over 7 bases. The V and J ends lost 5 bases and 1 base, in that order; junction bases with no gene match: 5. The CDR3 runs to 15 residues. The germline CDR1 and CDR2 sequences are SGHVS and FQNEAQ. The CDR3 protein is CASSVGTASNQPQHF. CDR3 coding DNA: TGTGCCAGCAGCGTGGGGACAGCAAGCAATCAGCCCCAGCATTTT. The full variable domain, in which reference TRBV7-8 and TRBJ1-5 provide the parts outside the CDR3, is GAGVSQSPRYKVAKRGQDVALRCDPISGHVSLFWYQQALGQGPEFLTYFQNEAQLDKSGLPSDRFFAERPEGSVSTLKIQRTQQEDSAVYLCASSVGTASNQPQHFGDGTRLSIL.

The chain is built from TRBV27 and TRBJ2-7; D is ambiguous. V lost 3 bases to trimming and J lost 7 bases, with 13 bases between them. The CDR3 extends over 13 amino acids. Germline assignment: CDR1 MNHEY and CDR2 SMNVEV (reference sequence). For the CDR3, the DNA is TGTGCCAGCAGTTTCGTGGACGTGGGGGAGCAGTACTTC. Translated: CASSFVDVGEQYF.

The rearrangement uses TRBV4-3 and TRBJ2-2, with D perhaps matching TRBD2 (5 bases). This CDR3 spans 18 amino acids. The V end was cut by 0 bases, the J end by 1 base, with 15 bases between. Germline-derived CDR1 and CDR2 are LGHNA and YSLEER. The CDR3 region is CASSQDLPGSENTGELFF. CDR3 DNA sequence: TGCGCCAGCAGCCAAGATCTTCCGGGTAGCGAGAACACCGGGGAGCTGTTTTTT.

DNA of the CDR3: TGTGCCAGCAGCACGGGAGAGTACACAGATACGCAGTATTTT. It specifies CASSTGEYTDTQYF. J is TRBJ2-3 and V is TRBV7-6; maybe TRBD2 (6 bases). CDR3 length: 14 residues. CDR1 SGHVS and CDR2 FNYEAQ come from the germline V gene. V shed 5 bases and J shed 2 bases, with 11 bases lying between them.

Turning to this clone: Other DNA sequences in the same sample also yield this CDR3. The chain recombines TRBV11-2 with TRBJ2-7, with 9 positions matching TRBD1. This CDR3 spans 14 amino acids. V was clipped by 3 bases and J by 3 bases; unmatched bases: 3. Per the germline V gene, CDR1 is SGHAT and CDR2 is FQNNGV. The CDR3 loop is CASSFGGQGYEQYF. The CDR3 DNA reads as TGTGCCAGCAGCTTCGGGGGACAGGGCTACGAGCAGTACTTC.

This clone is a singleton in its sample. The V gene is TRBV7-9, the J gene TRBJ2-1; D not resolved. V lost 4 bases, J lost 1 base, and 11 bases lay in between. The CDR3 covers 15 residues. Germline loops: CDR1 SEHNR, CDR2 FQNEAQ (reference sequence). The CDR3 nucleotides are TGTGCCAGCAGCTATCATGGACCTTCCTACAATGAGCAGTTCTTC. Amino acids: CASSYHGPSYNEQFF.

The chain combines TRBV30 with TRBJ1-2; tentative D call: TRBD1 (5 bases). This CDR3 has 13 residues. The V gene's germline CDR1 is GTSNPN and CDR2 SVGIG (reference sequence). V dropped 2 bases and J dropped 2 bases, with 9 bases sitting between them. The CDR3 nucleotides read TGTGCCTGGAGTCCAGGGTCCAACTATGGCTACACCTTC. It encodes CAWSPGSNYGYTF.

J is TRBJ1-1 and V is TRBV27; possibly TRBD1 for D (6 bases). The germline V gene has CDR1 MNHEY and CDR2 SMNVEV (reference sequence). Between the trimmed V and J ends, which lost 0 bases and 5 bases, there was a span of 16 bases. This CDR3 has 16 residues. In DNA form, the CDR3 reads TGTGCCAGCAGTTTATCGGTAGGGGGGGGATATACTGAAGCTTTCTTT. This translates into CASSLSVGGGYTEAFF.

This clone was detected only once. V gene TRBV12-5 combines with J gene TRBJ2-7; the match to TRBD1 covers 7 bases. Trimming removed 0 bases from V and 4 bases from J; junction bases left unmatched: 12. The V gene's germline CDR1 is LGHNT and CDR2 FRNRAP. This CDR3 has 17 amino acids. The CDR3 DNA follows: TGTGCTAGTGGTTTGGTAGCCCCGACAGGGCCTTCATACGAGCAGTACTTC. Translating it yields CASGLVAPTGPSYEQYF.

Notes on this clone: Within the sample, other DNA sequences also encode this same CDR3. The gene calls are TRBV6-5 and TRBJ2-1; possible D gene TRBD1, 6 bases. This CDR3 is built from 15 residues. Germline V gene sequence: CDR1 MNHEY, CDR2 SVGAGI. Between the trimmed V and J ends, which lost 6 bases and 0 bases, there was a span of 12 bases. The CDR3 loop is CASSSTGSSYNEQFF. CDR3 in DNA: TGTGCCAGCAGCTCTACAGGGAGCTCCTACAATGAGCAGTTCTTC.

The chain couples TRBV7-9 to TRBJ2-1, with TRBD1 matching over 10 bases. V lost 3 bases to trimming and J lost 14 bases; unmatched junction nucleotides: 1. The CDR3 is made up of 11 amino acids. Germline-derived CDR1 and CDR2 are SEHNR and FQNEAQ (reference sequence). CDR3 sequence (DNA): TGTGCCAGCAGCTTTGGGACAGGGGAGTTCTTC. Translation gives CASSFGTGEFF.

This clone occurred once. This CDR3 is CASSPQGDSTGELFF. Here the CDR3 DNA reads TGCGCCAGCAGTCCCCAGGGGGATTCGACCGGGGAGCTGTTTTTT. The chain couples TRBV10-1 to TRBJ2-2, with 7 bases identical to TRBD1. From germline, CDR1 is WNHNN and CDR2 SYGVQD (reference sequence). The trim removed 5 bases at V and 5 bases at J, leaving 8 bases unmatched. The CDR3 spans 15 residues.

This clone has just one count. V is TRBV10-2 and J is TRBJ2-7, with D perhaps matching TRBD1 (6 bases). The CDR3 spans 13 residues. Between the trimmed V and J ends, which lost 6 bases and 3 bases, there was a span of 12 bases. Germline V gene sequence: CDR1 WSHSY, CDR2 SAAADI. CDR3 bases: TGCGCCAGCAGAGGGCCAGGGGACTACGAGCAGTACTTC. Amino acids: CASRGPGDYEQYF.